What follows is one TCR beta chain and its context. The sample comes from a study of cytomegalovirus exposure and HLA in healthy donors. This CDR3 contains 14 residues. Germline-derived CDR1 and CDR2 are SEHNR and FQNEAQ (reference sequence). V was shortened by 5 bases and J by 0 bases, with 10 bases between the two germline ends. Here immunoSEQ multiplex PCR was the method, and the copy in TCRdb shows in-frame clones only, minus some. The data show about 310,000 clones, 88% seen once. The clonotype was recovered from a man aged 30 to 39 in good health and CMV-seronegative. The sample taken for sequencing was PBMCs. The chain employs TRBV7-9 and TRBJ1-2; possible D gene TRBD1, 6 bases. CDR3 sequence: CASSPGTSNYGYTF. In nucleotides, the CDR3 is TGTGCCAGCAGCCCAGGGACATCTAACTATGGCTACACCTTC.